The rows below give T cell receptor beta chains drawn from one sample of a study of T cell therapy after organ transplantation. The table came from immunoSEQ multiplex PCR; TCRdb's copy has only in-frame clones and leaves some out. The repertoire includes thousands of clones, approximately 70% of them detected once, and 35% to 45% sits in the top ten. These receptors are not linked to any known antigen. The specimen was CD8+ T cells from blood, collected before autologous CMV-specific T cell therapy. These receptors were obtained from a human patient who had received a solid organ transplant and had CMV disease. The conserved cysteine and the conserved F or W are not part of the CDR3 here. D genes are given only for firm matches. Not all rows give a size; the values are once, few, many and, for expanded clones, a class.

TRBV7-6 TRBD2 medium-sized ASSSSGRAWAGELF
TRBV5-8 NA NA ASSLGGSGYEQY
TRBV7-2 TRBD2 once ASSLVASGSYNEQF
TRBV1 NA few TSSQDLRGTSGNYEQY
TRBV5-1 NA NA ASSGLANYNEQF
TRBV19 NA once ASVLRAGPSENTGELF
TRBV9 TRBD2 NA ASSVVSGSADTQY
TRBV4-3 TRBD2 NA ASSQDRLAGVVRGELF
TRBV4-3 NA NA ASSQERGSYGYT
TRBV4-3 TRBD1 NA ASSQDGDRGRVAGVYEQY
TRBV6-5 NA NA ASSYPDTQY
TRBV19 NA large ASSIEQEWTEAF
TRBV27 NA NA ASSFVGTYTEAF
TRBV5-1 TRBD1 once ASSLRGRVAPHNEQF
TRBV6-5 NA once ASSYPWRITEAF
TRBV4-3 TRBD2 NA ASSQGTSGTYEQY
TRBV12-1 NA NA ASSFALGSGRITGELF
TRBV5-1 NA NA ASSSPTAPLEETQY
TRBV28 NA NA ASGRGSGANVLT
TRBV7-9 NA NA ASSLYPGTPNEKLF
TRBV5-4 TRBD2 NA ASSLGGGSGTGELF
TRBV11-1 TRBD1 NA ASSLAQGANYGYT
TRBV25-1 NA NA AADRGYNEQF
TRBV5-1 NA few ASSLVGGSYEQY
TRBV5-4 TRBD2 NA ASSQGWTSGTSTDTQY
TRBV14 NA NA ASSQDRKGGDFGYT
TRBV4-3 TRBD1 large ASSQDHRGRAYEQY
TRBV6-5 TRBD1 NA ASGDRERGYT
TRBV25-1 NA NA ASSLAGRDTEAF
TRBV11-2 TRBD1 NA ASSSSTDRGLGQPQH
TRBV7-6 NA NA ASSLKVRGEQF
TRBV7-3 NA once ASSSSVLNTGELF
TRBV20-1 NA NA SARGSYEQY
TRBV9 NA NA ASSPYIGTHTGELF
TRBV7-9 NA NA ASSATLGEGHYGYT
TRBV7-6 TRBD2 large ASSPTGFVAGSYEQY
TRBV11-1 NA NA ASTPAGDIGYT
TRBV7-6 NA NA ASSLALQGGYT
TRBV20-1 TRBD2 NA SAPGLEN
TRBV19 NA once ASSMELGPYNEQF
TRBV7-9 NA NA ASSHLIGGPRTDTQY
TRBV11-2 NA few ASSSPGQAYEQY
TRBV4-3 TRBD2 NA ASSQSRAGGDTQY
TRBV7-2 NA NA ASSPPAITDTQY
TRBV19 NA few ASSLGTPLGYEQY
TRBV28 TRBD2 few ASEKTSGITYEQY
TRBV2 NA NA ASSEWGTTDYEQY
TRBV6-1 NA NA ASGNQETAYNEQF
TRBV7-9 TRBD2 NA ASSPGLAGVYEQY